These 14 T cell receptor beta chains were all obtained from the same sample, sequenced in a study of technical replicates of blood from a few donors. Using immunoSEQ multiplex PCR, the repertoire was profiled, and TCRdb retains in-frame clones only, with some absent. The sample has about 14,000 clones, about 80% seen once. The sequencing sample was made of PBMCs. These receptors were collected from a human donor in good health.

The genes are TRBV25-1 and TRBJ1-1; the match to TRBD1 covers 7 bases. V trimming: 5 bases; J trimming: 0 bases; junction bases outside the gene matches: 9. The CDR3 contains 16 residues. Looked up from germline, CDR1 is MGHDK and CDR2 is SYGVNS. The chain's CDR3 is CASSRNRGDMNTEAFF. The CDR3 DNA reads as TGTGCCAGCAGTAGAAACAGGGGAGATATGAACACTGAAGCTTTCTTT.

This chain joins TRBV10-2 and TRBJ2-7; 7 bases align to TRBD2. Per germline, CDR1 WSHSY and CDR2 SAAADI. The V gene end was trimmed by 3 bases and the J gene end by 0 bases; junction bases not matched to a gene: 11. The CDR3 runs 17 residues. CDR3 sequence reads: CASSDIAREGRSYEQYF. The CDR3 coding sequence is TGCGCCAGCAGTGACATCGCGAGGGAGGGCCGCTCCTACGAGCAGTACTTC.

The chain recombines TRBV5-1 with TRBJ2-7; tentatively, D is TRBD2 (6 bases). V dropped 0 bases and J dropped 5 bases, with 18 bases sitting between them. The CDR3 length is 16 residues. Germline-derived CDR1 and CDR2 are SGHRS and YFSETQ. CDR3: CASSLGLRRGGDEQYF. CDR3 DNA: TGCGCCAGCAGCTTGGGGCTCCGGAGGGGCGGGGACGAGCAGTACTTC. Together with reference TRBV5-1 and TRBJ2-7, the CDR3 gives the full variable domain: KAGVTQTPRYLIKTRGQQVTLSCSPISGHRSVSWYQQTPGQGLQFLFEYFSETQRNKGNFPGRFSGRQFSNSRSEMNVSTLELGDSALYLCASSLGLRRGGDEQYFGPGTRLTVT.

The chain recombines TRBV5-6 with TRBJ2-1, with D possibly matching TRBD1 (6 bases). The CDR3 loop spans 15 amino acids. The V end was cut by 4 bases, the J end by 1 base, with 12 bases between. The germline gives CDR1 SGHDT, CDR2 YYEEEE. The CDR3 region has the DNA TGTGCCAGCAGCCCTCTTGACAGGTCCTACAATGAGCAGTTCTTC. Encoded protein: CASSPLDRSYNEQFF.

The chain recombines TRBV6-5 with TRBJ1-1; 7 nucleotides match TRBD1. This CDR3 has 12 residues. Germline assignment: CDR1 MNHEY and CDR2 SVGAGI. V trimming: 7 bases; J trimming: 3 bases; junction bases outside the gene matches: 2. The CDR3 coding sequence is TGTGCCAGCAATAGGGGGCACACTGAAGCTTTCTTT. Translating gives CASNRGHTEAFF.

CDR3 loop: CASSSTGGRGEQYF. The CDR3 region has the DNA TGTGCCAGTAGCTCGACAGGGGGCAGGGGCGAGCAGTACTTC. V is TRBV19 and J is TRBJ2-7; 10 bases fit TRBD1. Germline V gives CDR1 LNHDA, CDR2 SQIVND (reference sequence). Germline trimming cut 6 bases from V and 6 bases from J; bases unmatched to any gene: 8. The CDR3 consists of 14 residues.

The rearrangement uses TRBV9 and TRBJ2-2; D gene uncertain. This CDR3 has 13 residues. V was cut by 2 bases and J by 4 bases, with 6 bases left in between. From germline, CDR1 is SGDLS and CDR2 YYNGEE. CDR3 sequence reads: CASSVLSTGELFF. The DNA for the CDR3 is TGTGCCAGCAGCGTCCTAAGCACCGGGGAGCTGTTTTTT.

This clone was counted between two and nine times. This chain links TRBV5-4 with TRBJ2-7; the D gene is possibly TRBD2 (6 bases). V was trimmed by 3 bases and J by 0 bases, leaving 10 bases between them. The CDR3 contains 14 residues. Germline V CDR1 and CDR2: SGHNT, YYREEE (reference sequence). The CDR3 region has the DNA TGTGCCAGCAGCTCTCGGGGGAGCTCCTACGAGCAGTACTTC. Encoded protein: CASSSRGSSYEQYF.

The genes are TRBV5-6 and TRBJ2-3; 9 bases are a match to TRBD1. The trim removed 0 bases at V and 4 bases at J, leaving 3 bases unmatched. CDR3 length equals 15 residues. The germline gives CDR1 SGHDT, CDR2 YYEEEE. Written as DNA, the CDR3 is TGTGCCAGCAGCTTGGTCACAGGGGGCCCAGATACGCAGTATTTT. Translating gives CASSLVTGGPDTQYF.

This chain joins TRBV27 and TRBJ2-1, with D maybe TRBD2 (6 bases). Per the germline V gene, CDR1 is MNHEY and CDR2 is SMNVEV (reference sequence). V lost 1 base and J 0 bases, leaving 10 bases between the germline ends. The length of the CDR3 is 16 residues. CDR3 nucleotide sequence: TGTGCCAGCAGTTTATTTCGGGGGATCTCCTACAATGAGCAGTTCTTC. Translated, it gives CASSLFRGISYNEQFF.

This chain links TRBV7-9 with TRBJ1-3, with D perhaps TRBD1 (5 bases). Germline V gene data show CDR1 as SEHNR and CDR2 as FQNEAQ (reference sequence). Trimming pared 6 bases from V and 0 bases from J, leaving 12 bases between. The CDR3 has 15 amino acids. The CDR3 nucleotides read TGTGCCAGCAGTCCCTCAGGGCACTCTGGAAACACCATATATTTT. It specifies CASSPSGHSGNTIYF. Supplemented by reference TRBV7-9 and TRBJ1-3, the full variable domain reads DTGVSQNPRHKITKRGQNVTFRCDPISEHNRLYWYRQTLGQGPEFLTYFQNEAQLEKSRLLSDRFSAERPKGSFSTLEIQRTEQGDSAMYLCASSPSGHSGNTIYFGEGSWLTVV.

This clone was found once. The CDR3 here is CASSGLATYNTGELFF. The CDR3 DNA reads TGTGCCAGCAGCGGACTAGCGACGTACAACACCGGGGAGCTGTTTTTT. The V and J genes are TRBV7-9 and TRBJ2-2, with 9 bases that match TRBD2. This CDR3 contains 16 residues. Trimming removed 5 bases from V and 2 bases from J; junction bases left unmatched: 6. Germline V gene lookup returns CDR1 SEHNR and CDR2 FQNEAQ (reference sequence).

The chain is built from TRBV4-2 and TRBJ2-3; a possible D gene is TRBD2 (5 bases). Trimming removed 1 base from V and 0 bases from J, with 11 bases in between. CDR3 length equals 16 residues. CDR1 LGHNA and CDR2 YNFKEQ come from the germline V gene. Written as DNA, the CDR3 is TGTGCCAGCAGCCAAGGAGCGGTAACTAGCACAGATACGCAGTATTTT. This gives the protein CASSQGAVTSTDTQYF.

This clone was seen more than once but under ten times. The chain uses TRBV7-9 and TRBJ1-4; the D gene is possibly TRBD1 (5 bases). CDR1 and CDR2 (germline): SEHNR, FQNEAQ (reference sequence). Trimming pared 4 bases from V and 0 bases from J, leaving 12 bases between. The CDR3 covers 16 residues. The chain's CDR3 is CASSSRTTATNEKLFF. The CDR3 DNA reads as TGTGCCAGCAGCTCCAGGACAACCGCAACTAATGAAAAACTGTTTTTT.